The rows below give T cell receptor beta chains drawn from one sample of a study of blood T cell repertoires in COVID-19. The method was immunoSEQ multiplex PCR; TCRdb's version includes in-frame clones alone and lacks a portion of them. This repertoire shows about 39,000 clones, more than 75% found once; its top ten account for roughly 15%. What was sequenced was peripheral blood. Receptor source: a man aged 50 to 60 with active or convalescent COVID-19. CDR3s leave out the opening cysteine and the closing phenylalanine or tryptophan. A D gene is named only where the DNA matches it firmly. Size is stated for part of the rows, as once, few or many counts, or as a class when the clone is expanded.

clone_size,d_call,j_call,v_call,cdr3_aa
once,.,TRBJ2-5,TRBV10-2,ASRGGPETQY
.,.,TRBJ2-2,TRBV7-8,ASSLAGGNTGELF
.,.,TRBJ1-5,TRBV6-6,ASSHGTYSNQPQH
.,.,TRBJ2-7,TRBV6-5,ASRDLKRDTPSEY
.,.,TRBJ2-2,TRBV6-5,ASSYTGGYTGELF
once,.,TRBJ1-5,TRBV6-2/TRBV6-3,ASSYSRQPQH
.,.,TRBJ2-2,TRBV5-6,ASSLYMSGGELF
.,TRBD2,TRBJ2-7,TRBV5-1,ASSLGGGGSYEQY
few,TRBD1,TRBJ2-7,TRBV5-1,ASSLGDRSPDEQY
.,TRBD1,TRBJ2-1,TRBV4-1,ASSQVRQGAKEQF
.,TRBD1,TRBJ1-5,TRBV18,ASSKSRGDNQPQH
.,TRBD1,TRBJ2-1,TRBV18,ASSPRDRRYNEQF
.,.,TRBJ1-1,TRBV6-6,ASSYSGQGSEAF
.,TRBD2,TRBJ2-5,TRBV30,AWVAGTSGGASIETQY
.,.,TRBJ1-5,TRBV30,AWSGGGQSGNQPQH
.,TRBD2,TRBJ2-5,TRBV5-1,ASSFGLAQETQY
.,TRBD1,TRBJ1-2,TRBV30,AWSEGQGINNYGYT
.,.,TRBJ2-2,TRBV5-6,ASSLGRRELF
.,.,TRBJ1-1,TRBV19,ASSIFGSNTEAF
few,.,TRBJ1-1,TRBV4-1,ASSQLQGYTEAF
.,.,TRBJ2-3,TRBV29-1,SVEQGGTDTQY
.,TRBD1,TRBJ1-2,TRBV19,ASRQDRGSNYGYT
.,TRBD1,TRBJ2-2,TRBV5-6,ASSPVEGGLTGELF
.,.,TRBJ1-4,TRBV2,ASSEILPGEKLF
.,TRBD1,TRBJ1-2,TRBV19,ASSSRTGEDYGYT
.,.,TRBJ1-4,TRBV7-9,ASSLSRNEKLF
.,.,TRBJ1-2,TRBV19,ASSPSNQGRGYT
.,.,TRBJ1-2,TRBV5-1,ASSTDSYGYT
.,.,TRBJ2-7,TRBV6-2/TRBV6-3,ASSYTLDRSYEQY
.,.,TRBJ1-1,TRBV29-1,SVIQGFNTEAF
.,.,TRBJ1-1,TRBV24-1,ATSDFVGGPEAF
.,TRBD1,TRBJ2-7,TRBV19,ASSIGDRGYEQY